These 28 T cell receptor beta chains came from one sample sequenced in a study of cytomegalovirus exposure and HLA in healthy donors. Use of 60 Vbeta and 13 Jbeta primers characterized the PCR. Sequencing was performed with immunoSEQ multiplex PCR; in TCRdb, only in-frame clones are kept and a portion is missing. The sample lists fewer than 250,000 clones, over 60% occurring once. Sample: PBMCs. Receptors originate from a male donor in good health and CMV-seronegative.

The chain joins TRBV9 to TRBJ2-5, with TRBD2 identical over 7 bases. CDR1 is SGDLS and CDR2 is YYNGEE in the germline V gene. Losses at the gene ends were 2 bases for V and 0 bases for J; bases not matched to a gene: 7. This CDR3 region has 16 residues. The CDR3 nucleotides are TGTGCCAGCAGCGTCCTAGCGGACAATAACCAAGAGACCCAGTACTTC. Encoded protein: CASSVLADNNQETQYF.

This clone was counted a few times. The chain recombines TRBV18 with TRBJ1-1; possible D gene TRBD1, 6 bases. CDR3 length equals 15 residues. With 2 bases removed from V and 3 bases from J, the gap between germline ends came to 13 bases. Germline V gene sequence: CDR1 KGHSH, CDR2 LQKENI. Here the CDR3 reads CASSPIKGGDTEAFF. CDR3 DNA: TGTGCCAGCTCACCAATTAAGGGGGGGGACACTGAAGCTTTCTTT.

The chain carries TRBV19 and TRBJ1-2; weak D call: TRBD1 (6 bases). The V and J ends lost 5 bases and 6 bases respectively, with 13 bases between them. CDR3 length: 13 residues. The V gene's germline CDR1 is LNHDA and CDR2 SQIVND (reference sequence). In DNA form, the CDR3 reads TGTGCCAGTAGTCCAACAGGGTTGGATGGCTACACCTTC. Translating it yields CASSPTGLDGYTF. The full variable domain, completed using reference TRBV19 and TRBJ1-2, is DGGITQSPKYLFRKEGQNVTLSCEQNLNHDAMYWYRQDPGQGLRLIYYSQIVNDFQKGDIAEGYSVSREKKESFPLTVTSAQKNPTAFYLCASSPTGLDGYTFGSGTRLTVV.

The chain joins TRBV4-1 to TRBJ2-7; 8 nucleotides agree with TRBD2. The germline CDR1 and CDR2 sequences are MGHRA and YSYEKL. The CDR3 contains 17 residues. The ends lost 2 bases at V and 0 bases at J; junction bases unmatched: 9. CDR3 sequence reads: CASSQLNSGGPSYEQYF. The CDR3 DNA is TGCGCCAGCAGCCAACTGAACAGCGGGGGCCCCTCCTACGAGCAGTACTTC.

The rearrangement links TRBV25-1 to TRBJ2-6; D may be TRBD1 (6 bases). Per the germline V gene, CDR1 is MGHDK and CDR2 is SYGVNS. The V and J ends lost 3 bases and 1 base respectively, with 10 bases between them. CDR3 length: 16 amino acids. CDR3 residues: CASSDPGQSGANVLTF. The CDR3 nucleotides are TGTGCCAGCAGTGACCCCGGACAGTCTGGGGCCAACGTCCTGACTTTC.

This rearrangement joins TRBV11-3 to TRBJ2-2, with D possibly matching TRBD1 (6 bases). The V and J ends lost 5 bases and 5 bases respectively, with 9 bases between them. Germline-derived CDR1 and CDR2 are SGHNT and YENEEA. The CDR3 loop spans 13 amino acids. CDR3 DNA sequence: TGTGCCAGCAGCCTAGGACAGACCGGGGAGCTGTTTTTT. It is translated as CASSLGQTGELFF.

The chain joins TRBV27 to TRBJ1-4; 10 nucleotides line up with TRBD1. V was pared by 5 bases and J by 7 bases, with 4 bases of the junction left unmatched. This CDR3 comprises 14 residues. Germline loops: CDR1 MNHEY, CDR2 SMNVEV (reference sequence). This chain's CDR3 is CASSMTGGLEKLFF. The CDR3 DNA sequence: TGTGCCAGCAGTATGACAGGGGGCCTTGAAAAACTGTTTTTT.

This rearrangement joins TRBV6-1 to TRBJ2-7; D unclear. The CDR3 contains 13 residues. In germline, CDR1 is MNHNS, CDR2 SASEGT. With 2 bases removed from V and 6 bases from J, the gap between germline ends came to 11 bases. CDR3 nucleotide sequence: TGTGCCAGCAGTGAATTCGAGGTGGGCGAGCAGTACTTC. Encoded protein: CASSEFEVGEQYF.

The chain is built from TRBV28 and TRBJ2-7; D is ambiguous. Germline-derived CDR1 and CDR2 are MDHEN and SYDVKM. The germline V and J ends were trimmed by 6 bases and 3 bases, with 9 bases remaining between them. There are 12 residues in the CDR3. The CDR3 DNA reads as TGTGCCAGCAGCTCCGGCGGCTACGAGCAGTACTTC. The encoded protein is CASSSGGYEQYF.

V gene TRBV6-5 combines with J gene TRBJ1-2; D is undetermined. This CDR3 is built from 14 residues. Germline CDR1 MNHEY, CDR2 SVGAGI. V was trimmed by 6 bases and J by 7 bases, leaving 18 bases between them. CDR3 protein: CASSRPGGRGGYTF. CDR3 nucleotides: TGTGCCAGCAGCCGCCCGGGAGGAAGAGGTGGCTACACCTTC.

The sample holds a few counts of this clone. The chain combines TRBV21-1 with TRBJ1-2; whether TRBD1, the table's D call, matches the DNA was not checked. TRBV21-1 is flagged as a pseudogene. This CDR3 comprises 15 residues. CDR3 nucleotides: TGTGCCAGCAGCAAGAGGGAAGGGGGCGGCTATGGCTACACCTTC. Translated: CASSKREGGGYGYTF.

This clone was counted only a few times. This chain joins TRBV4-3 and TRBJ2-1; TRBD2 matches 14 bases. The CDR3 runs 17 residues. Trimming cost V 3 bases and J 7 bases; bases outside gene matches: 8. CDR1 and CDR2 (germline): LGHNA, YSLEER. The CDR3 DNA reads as TGCGCCAGCAGCCAGGCGACTAGCGGGGGGGAGGGTAATGAGCAGTTCTTC. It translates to CASSQATSGGEGNEQFF.

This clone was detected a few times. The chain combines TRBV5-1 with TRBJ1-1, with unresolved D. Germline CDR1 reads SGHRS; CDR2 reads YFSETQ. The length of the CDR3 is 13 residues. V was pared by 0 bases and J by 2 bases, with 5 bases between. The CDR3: CASSLGRNTEAFF. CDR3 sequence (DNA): TGCGCCAGCAGCTTGGGCAGAAACACTGAAGCTTTCTTT.

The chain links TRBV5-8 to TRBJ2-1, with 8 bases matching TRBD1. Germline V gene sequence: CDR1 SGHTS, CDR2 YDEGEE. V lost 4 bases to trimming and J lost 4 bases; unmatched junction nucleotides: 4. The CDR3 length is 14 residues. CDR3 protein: CASSPGQAYNEQFF. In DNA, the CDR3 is TGTGCCAGCAGCCCGGGACAGGCTTACAATGAGCAGTTCTTC.

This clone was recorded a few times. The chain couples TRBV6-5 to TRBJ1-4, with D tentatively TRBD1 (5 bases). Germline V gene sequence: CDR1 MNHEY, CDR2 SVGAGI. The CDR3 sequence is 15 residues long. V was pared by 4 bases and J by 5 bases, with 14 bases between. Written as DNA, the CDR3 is TGTGCCAGCAGTTCCCCTCTCCAGGGAAATGAAAAACTGTTTTTT. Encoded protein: CASSSPLQGNEKLFF.

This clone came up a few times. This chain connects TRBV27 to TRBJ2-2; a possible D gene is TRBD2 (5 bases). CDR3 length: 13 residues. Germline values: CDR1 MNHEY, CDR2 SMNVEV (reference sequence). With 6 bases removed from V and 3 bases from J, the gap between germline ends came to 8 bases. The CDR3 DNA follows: TGTGCCAGCAGCCCGGACTACACCGGGGAGCTGTTTTTT. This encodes CASSPDYTGELFF.

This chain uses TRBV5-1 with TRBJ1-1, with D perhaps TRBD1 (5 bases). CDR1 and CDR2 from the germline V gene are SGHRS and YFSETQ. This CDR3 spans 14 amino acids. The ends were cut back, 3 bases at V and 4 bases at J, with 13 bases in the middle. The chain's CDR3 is CASSSNTGGTEAFF. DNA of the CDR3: TGCGCCAGCAGCTCAAATACAGGTGGCACTGAAGCTTTCTTT.

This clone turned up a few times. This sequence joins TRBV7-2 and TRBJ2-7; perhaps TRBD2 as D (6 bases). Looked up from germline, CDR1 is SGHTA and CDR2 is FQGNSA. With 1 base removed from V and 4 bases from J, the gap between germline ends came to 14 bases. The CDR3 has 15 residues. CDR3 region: CASSLGRLGAYEQYF. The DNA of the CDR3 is TGTGCCAGCAGCTTAGGCAGACTAGGTGCGTACGAGCAGTACTTC. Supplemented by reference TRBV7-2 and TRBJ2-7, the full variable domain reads GAGVSQSPSNKVTEKGKDVELRCDPISGHTALYWYRQSLGQGLEFLIYFQGNSAPDKSGLPSDRFSAERTGGSVSTLTIQRTQQEDSAVYLCASSLGRLGAYEQYFGPGTRLTVT.

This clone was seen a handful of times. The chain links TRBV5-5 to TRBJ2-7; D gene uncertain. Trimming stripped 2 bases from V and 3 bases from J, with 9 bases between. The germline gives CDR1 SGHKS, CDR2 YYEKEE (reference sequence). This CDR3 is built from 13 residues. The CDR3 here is CASSFTVFYEQYF. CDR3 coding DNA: TGTGCCAGCAGCTTCACAGTGTTCTACGAGCAGTACTTC.

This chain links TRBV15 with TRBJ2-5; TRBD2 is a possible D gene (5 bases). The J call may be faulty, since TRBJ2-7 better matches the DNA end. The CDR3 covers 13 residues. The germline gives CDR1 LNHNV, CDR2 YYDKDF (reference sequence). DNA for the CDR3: TGTGCCACCAGCAGAGGGTTGGAGGTCGAGCAGTACTTC. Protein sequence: CATSRGLEVEQYF.

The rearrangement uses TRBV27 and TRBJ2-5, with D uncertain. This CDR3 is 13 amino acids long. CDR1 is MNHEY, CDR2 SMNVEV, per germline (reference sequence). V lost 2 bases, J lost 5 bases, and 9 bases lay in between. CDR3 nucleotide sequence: TGTGCCAGCAGTTTAGTCTTCAGGGAGACCCAGTACTTC. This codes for CASSLVFRETQYF.

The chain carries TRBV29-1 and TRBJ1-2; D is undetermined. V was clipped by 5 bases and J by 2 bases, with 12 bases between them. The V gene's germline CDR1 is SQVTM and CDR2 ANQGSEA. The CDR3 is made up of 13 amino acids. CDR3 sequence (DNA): TGCAGCGTTCCCGAACCGCTAAACTATGGCTACACCTTC. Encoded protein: CSVPEPLNYGYTF.

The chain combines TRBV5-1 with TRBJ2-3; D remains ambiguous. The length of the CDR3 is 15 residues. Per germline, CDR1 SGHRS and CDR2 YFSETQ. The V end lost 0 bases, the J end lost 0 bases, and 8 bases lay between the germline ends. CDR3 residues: CASSLVETSTDTQYF. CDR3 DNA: TGCGCCAGCAGCTTGGTGGAGACTAGCACAGATACGCAGTATTTT.

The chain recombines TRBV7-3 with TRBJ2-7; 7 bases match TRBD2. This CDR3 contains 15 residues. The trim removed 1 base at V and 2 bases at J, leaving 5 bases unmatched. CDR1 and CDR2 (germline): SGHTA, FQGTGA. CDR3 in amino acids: CASSLIAGQTYEQYF. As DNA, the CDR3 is TGTGCCAGCAGCTTAATAGCGGGTCAGACCTACGAGCAGTACTTC.

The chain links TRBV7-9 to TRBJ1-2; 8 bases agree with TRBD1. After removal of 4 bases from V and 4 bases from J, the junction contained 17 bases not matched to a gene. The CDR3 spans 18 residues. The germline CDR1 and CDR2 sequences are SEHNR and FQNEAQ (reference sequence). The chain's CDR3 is CASSSDRPRDRTSYGYTF. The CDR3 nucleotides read TGTGCCAGCAGCTCCGACCGACCCCGGGACAGGACAAGCTATGGCTACACCTTC.

CDR3 sequence: CASSRTSGGLQETQYF. CDR3 coding DNA: TGCGCCAGCAGCCGGACTAGCGGGGGGCTTCAAGAGACCCAGTACTTC. This chain uses TRBV5-1 with TRBJ2-5, with 14 bases that match TRBD2. Germline-derived CDR1 and CDR2 are SGHRS and YFSETQ. J gave up 2 bases and V 4 bases, and 4 bases lay outside the gene matches. CDR3 size: 16 residues.

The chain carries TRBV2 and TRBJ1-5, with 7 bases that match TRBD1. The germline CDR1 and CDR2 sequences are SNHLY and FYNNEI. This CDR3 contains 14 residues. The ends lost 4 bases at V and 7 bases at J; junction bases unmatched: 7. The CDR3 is CASSGGDRGQPQHF. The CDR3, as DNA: TGTGCCAGCAGTGGGGGGGACAGAGGGCAGCCCCAGCATTTT.

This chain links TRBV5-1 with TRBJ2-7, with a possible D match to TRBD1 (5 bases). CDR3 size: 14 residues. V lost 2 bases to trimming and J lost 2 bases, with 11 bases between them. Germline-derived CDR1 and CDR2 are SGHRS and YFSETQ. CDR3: CASSFTGSTYEQYF. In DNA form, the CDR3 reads TGCGCCAGCAGCTTTACAGGATCGACCTACGAGCAGTACTTC.